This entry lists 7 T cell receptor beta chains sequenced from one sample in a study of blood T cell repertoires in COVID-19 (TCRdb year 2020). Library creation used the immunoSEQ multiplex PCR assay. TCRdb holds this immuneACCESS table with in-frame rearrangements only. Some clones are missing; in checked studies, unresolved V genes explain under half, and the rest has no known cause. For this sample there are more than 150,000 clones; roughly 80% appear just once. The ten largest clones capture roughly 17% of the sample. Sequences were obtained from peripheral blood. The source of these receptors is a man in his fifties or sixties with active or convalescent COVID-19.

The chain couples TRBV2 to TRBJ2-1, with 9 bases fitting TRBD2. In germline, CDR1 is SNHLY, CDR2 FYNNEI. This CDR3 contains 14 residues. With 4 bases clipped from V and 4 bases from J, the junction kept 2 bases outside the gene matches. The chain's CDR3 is CASSVAGVYNEQFF. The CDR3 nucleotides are TGTGCCAGCAGTGTAGCGGGAGTTTACAATGAGCAGTTCTTC.

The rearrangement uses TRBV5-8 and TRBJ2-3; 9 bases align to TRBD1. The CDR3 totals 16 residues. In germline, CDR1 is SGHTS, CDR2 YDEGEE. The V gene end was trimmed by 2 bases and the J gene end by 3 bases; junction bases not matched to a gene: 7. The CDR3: CASSFRVTGGTDTQYF. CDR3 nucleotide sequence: TGTGCCAGCAGCTTCCGAGTGACAGGGGGAACAGATACGCAGTATTTT. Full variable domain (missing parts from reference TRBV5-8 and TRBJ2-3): EAGVTQSPTHLIKTRGQQATLRCSPISGHTSVYWYQQALGLGLQFLLWYDEGEERNRGNFPPRFSGRQFPNYSSELNVNALELEDSALYLCASSFRVTGGTDTQYFGPGTRLTVL.

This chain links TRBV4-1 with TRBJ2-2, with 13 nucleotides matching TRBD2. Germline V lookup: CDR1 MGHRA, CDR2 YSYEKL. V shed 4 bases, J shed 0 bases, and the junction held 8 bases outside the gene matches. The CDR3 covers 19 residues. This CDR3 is CASSPGLAGFFANTGELFF. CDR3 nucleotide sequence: TGCGCCAGCAGCCCGGGACTAGCGGGATTCTTCGCGAACACCGGGGAGCTGTTTTTT.

CDR3 DNA: TGCGCCAGCAGCCAACAGGCCTCCTCCTACGAGCAGTACTTC. Protein product: CASSQQASSYEQYF. The genes are TRBV5-1 and TRBJ2-7, with D perhaps TRBD1 (5 bases). Germline V gives CDR1 SGHRS, CDR2 YFSETQ. Between the trimmed V and J ends, which lost 4 bases and 0 bases, there was a span of 11 bases. CDR3 size: 14 residues. The full variable domain, completed using reference TRBV5-1 and TRBJ2-7, is KAGVTQTPRYLIKTRGQQVTLSCSPISGHRSVSWYQQTPGQGLQFLFEYFSETQRNKGNFPGRFSGRQFSNSRSEMNVSTLELGDSALYLCASSQQASSYEQYFGPGTRLTVT.

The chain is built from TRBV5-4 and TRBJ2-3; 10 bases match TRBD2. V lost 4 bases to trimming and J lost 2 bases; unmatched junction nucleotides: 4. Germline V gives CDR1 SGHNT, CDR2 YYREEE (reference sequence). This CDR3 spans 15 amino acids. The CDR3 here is CASSRLAGNTDTQYF. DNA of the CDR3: TGTGCCAGCAGCCGACTAGCGGGTAACACAGATACGCAGTATTTT.

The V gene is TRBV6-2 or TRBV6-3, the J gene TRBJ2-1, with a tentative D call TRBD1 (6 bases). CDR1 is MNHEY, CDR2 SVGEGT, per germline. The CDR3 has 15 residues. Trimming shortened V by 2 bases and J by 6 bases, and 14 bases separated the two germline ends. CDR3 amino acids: CASSYEVVGGNEQFF. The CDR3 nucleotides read TGTGCCAGCAGTTACGAGGTAGTAGGGGGCAATGAGCAGTTCTTC.

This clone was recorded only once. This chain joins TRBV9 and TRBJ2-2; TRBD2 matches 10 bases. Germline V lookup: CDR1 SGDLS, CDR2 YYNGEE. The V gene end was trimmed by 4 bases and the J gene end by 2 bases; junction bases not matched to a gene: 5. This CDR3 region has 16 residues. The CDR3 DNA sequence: TGTGCCAGCAGCCAGACTAGCGGGCCCAACACCGGGGAGCTGTTTTTT. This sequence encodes CASSQTSGPNTGELFF.